One and the same sample provided the 6 T cell receptor beta chains below, sequenced in a study of graft-versus-host responses after intestinal transplantation. Which antigens these TCRs recognize remains unknown. Sequencing used immunoSEQ multiplex PCR; TCRdb keeps in-frame clones, though not all of them. The sample gives over 100,000 clones, roughly 95% of which show up once; more than 2.5% is in the top ten. The sample was unstimulated CD8+ T cells sorted from spleen or lymph node cells, taken before intestinal transplant. These receptors all come from a human donor who received an intestinal transplant.

The chain links TRBV10-2 to TRBJ2-1; D is perhaps TRBD2 (5 bases). Trimming left V 4 bases short and J 7 bases short, with 20 bases between. Germline V CDR1 and CDR2: WSHSY, SAAADI. The CDR3 is made up of 16 amino acids. The CDR3 sequence is CASSAFRTPTENEQFF. The CDR3 DNA follows: TGCGCCAGCAGTGCTTTCCGGACTCCAACTGAAAATGAGCAGTTCTTC.

This chain links TRBV28 with TRBJ2-1; no definite D call. V lost 3 bases, J lost 7 bases, and 10 bases lay in between. CDR1 MDHEN and CDR2 SYDVKM come from the germline V gene. This CDR3 contains 13 residues. CDR3 region: CASSLALVNEQFF. Here the CDR3 DNA reads TGTGCCAGCAGTTTGGCCCTAGTAAATGAGCAGTTCTTC.

This chain uses TRBV7-7 with TRBJ2-5, with no clear D. Germline V CDR1 and CDR2: SSHAT, FNYEAQ (reference sequence). V dropped 6 bases and J dropped 0 bases, with 14 bases sitting between them. There are 15 residues in the CDR3. CDR3 bases: TGTGCCAGCAGTCCCAGCCCCGCACACCAAGAGACCCAGTACTTC. Amino acids: CASSPSPAHQETQYF.

CDR3 nucleotides: TGTGCCAGCAGCTTAGGACTACGTGGCAATGAGCAGTTCTTC. Its protein is CASSLGLRGNEQFF. The rearrangement uses TRBV7-3 and TRBJ2-1; a weak D match, TRBD2 (6 bases). V was trimmed by 2 bases and J by 6 bases, leaving 11 bases between them. The CDR3 is 14 amino acids. CDR1 is SGHTA, CDR2 FQGTGA, per germline.

The genes are TRBV9 and TRBJ2-5; 7 bases fit TRBD1. The junction had 8 bases not matched to a gene; V was cut back by 3 bases and J by 6 bases. The CDR3 runs 14 residues. Looked up from germline, CDR1 is SGDLS and CDR2 is YYNGEE. The CDR3 DNA follows: TGTGCCAGCAGCGCGACAGGGCCTGGGAAGACCCAGTACTTC. Its translation: CASSATGPGKTQYF. Complete variable domain (other parts from reference TRBV9 and TRBJ2-5): DSGVTQTPKHLITATGQRVTLRCSPRSGDLSVYWYQQSLDQGLQFLIQYYNGEERAKGNILERFSAQQFPDLHSELNLSSLELGDSALYFCASSATGPGKTQYFGPGTRLLVL.

This sequence joins TRBV9 and TRBJ2-6; no clear D gene. V was cut by 0 bases and J by 2 bases, with 3 bases left in between. The CDR3 is made up of 14 amino acids. The V gene's germline CDR1 is SGDLS and CDR2 YYNGEE. CDR3 DNA: TGTGCCAGCAGCGTAGGTACTGGGGCCAACGTCCTGACTTTC. Amino acids: CASSVGTGANVLTF.